A selection of T cell receptor beta chains follows, all from one sample in a study of blood T cell repertoires in COVID-19. Measured with immunoSEQ multiplex PCR; TCRdb has only the in-frame clones, and not every one. The sample lists about 35,000 clones, about 83% seen once, with 3.6% in the top ten. The source material was peripheral blood. The receptor source for this set is a man aged 45-65 years with acute or convalescent COVID-19. CDR3s leave out the opening cysteine and the closing phenylalanine or tryptophan.

ASSGQAYSGNTIY	TRBV5-6	13	TRBJ1-3
ASSPLEREYGYT	TRBV4-1	12	TRBJ1-2
ASSRPRGGRNTEAF	TRBV3-1/TRBV3-2	14	TRBJ1-1
ASSSLPDRGAEAF	TRBV7-8	13	TRBJ1-1
ASSEGDRGFYQPQH	TRBV6-1	14	TRBJ1-5
ASSSGQGSNSPLH	TRBV5-4	13	TRBJ1-6
ASSYGGDTQPQH	TRBV6-6	12	TRBJ1-5
ASSQDYRETYGYT	TRBV4-1	13	TRBJ1-2
ASSRDSQNTEAF	TRBV2	12	TRBJ1-1
ASSIYRELDGYT	TRBV6-2/TRBV6-3	12	TRBJ1-2
ASSQAPLEGYAETQY	TRBV4-1	15	TRBJ2-5
ASSERDRGRHGYT	TRBV6-1	13	TRBJ1-2
ASSEMPNNGYT	TRBV2	11	TRBJ1-2
ASSPPRAGKQF	TRBV18	11	TRBJ2-1
ASSYRTSGNEQF	TRBV6-2/TRBV6-3	12	TRBJ2-1
ASSLATGFDQPQH	TRBV27	13	TRBJ1-5
ASSLVSTGGNTIY	TRBV7-2	13	TRBJ1-3
ASSYLWGGDKDTQY	TRBV6-5	14	TRBJ2-3
ASSIETGANTGELF	TRBV19	14	TRBJ2-2
ASSPVLNTEAF	TRBV4-1	11	TRBJ1-1
ASSIMEQGWNEQF	TRBV19	13	TRBJ2-1
ATSPPASGTSDTQY	TRBV24-1	14	TRBJ2-3
ASSLRRDRDEQY	TRBV19	12	TRBJ2-7
ASSLTDTQY	TRBV3-1/TRBV3-2	9	TRBJ2-3
ASSAKRDSPPAF	TRBV19	12	TRBJ1-1
ASSLGQGNEKLF	TRBV7-6	12	TRBJ1-4
ASSQLLQGNGVGNT	TRBV4-2	14	TRBJ1-2
ASSRDPTGGYT	TRBV2	11	TRBJ1-2
ASSRQVSYEQY	TRBV7-9	11	TRBJ2-7
ASSWGQGTYEQY	TRBV27	12	TRBJ2-7
ASSLGREGEDTDTQY	TRBV7-9	15	TRBJ2-3
ASSQDLTGFEQY	TRBV4-1	12	TRBJ2-7
AWGDSYEQY	TRBV30	9	TRBJ2-7
ASSVSSDRGLGGYT	TRBV9	14	TRBJ1-2
ASQARWGRQETQY	TRBV7-2	13	TRBJ2-5
ASSVGGEGYNEQF	TRBV9	13	TRBJ2-1
ASSVAGTTFLETQY	TRBV9	14	TRBJ2-5
ATSPGVLTDNEQF	TRBV24-1	13	TRBJ2-1
SALPNTEAF	TRBV20-1	9	TRBJ1-1
ASTGNDYGYT	TRBV2	10	TRBJ1-2
ASSSAATGELF	TRBV6-2/TRBV6-3	11	TRBJ2-2
ASRPTGLSDEQY	TRBV6-5	12	TRBJ2-7
ASSIGGAEAF	TRBV19	10	TRBJ1-1
ATSRPTGPTNEKLF	TRBV15	14	TRBJ1-4
ASSPRLAALYNEQF	TRBV4-1	14	TRBJ2-1
ASSLADRYNEQF	TRBV5-4	12	TRBJ2-1
ASSISGGGNEQF	TRBV7-3	12	TRBJ2-1
ASRSGDNEQF	TRBV9	10	TRBJ2-1
ASSLEESNQPQH	TRBV7-6	12	TRBJ1-5
AWSVQGPEQY	TRBV30	10	TRBJ2-7
ASSLAGTGNTGELF	TRBV7-8	14	TRBJ2-2
ASSERGHRHEQF	TRBV2	12	TRBJ2-1
AWRDWRGTGEKLF	TRBV30	13	TRBJ1-4
ASSLRGRVQPQH	TRBV7-8	12	TRBJ1-5
ASSQDQTGGYNEQF	TRBV14	14	TRBJ2-1